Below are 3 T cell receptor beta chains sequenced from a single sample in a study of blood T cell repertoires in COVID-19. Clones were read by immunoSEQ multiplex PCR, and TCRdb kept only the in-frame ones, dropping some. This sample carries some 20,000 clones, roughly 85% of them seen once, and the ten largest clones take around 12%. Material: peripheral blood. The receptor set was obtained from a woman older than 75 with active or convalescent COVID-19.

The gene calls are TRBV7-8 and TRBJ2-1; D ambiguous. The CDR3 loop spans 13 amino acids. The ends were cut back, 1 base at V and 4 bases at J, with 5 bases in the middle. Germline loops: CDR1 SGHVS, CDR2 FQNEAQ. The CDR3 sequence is CASSLVRYNEQFF. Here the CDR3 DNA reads TGTGCCAGCAGCTTAGTTCGTTACAATGAGCAGTTCTTC.

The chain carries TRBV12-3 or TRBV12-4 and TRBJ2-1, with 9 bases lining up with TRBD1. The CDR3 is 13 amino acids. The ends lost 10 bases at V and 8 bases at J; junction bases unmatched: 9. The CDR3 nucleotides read TGTGCCACCTCCTCGGGACAGGGAGATGAGCAGTTCTTC. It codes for CATSSGQGDEQFF.

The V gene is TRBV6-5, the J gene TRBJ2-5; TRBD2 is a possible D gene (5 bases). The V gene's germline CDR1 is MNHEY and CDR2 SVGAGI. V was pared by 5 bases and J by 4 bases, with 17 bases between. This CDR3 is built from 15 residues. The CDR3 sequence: CASSKIASRVETQYF. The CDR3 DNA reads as TGTGCCAGCAGTAAGATAGCGTCTCGAGTAGAGACCCAGTACTTC.